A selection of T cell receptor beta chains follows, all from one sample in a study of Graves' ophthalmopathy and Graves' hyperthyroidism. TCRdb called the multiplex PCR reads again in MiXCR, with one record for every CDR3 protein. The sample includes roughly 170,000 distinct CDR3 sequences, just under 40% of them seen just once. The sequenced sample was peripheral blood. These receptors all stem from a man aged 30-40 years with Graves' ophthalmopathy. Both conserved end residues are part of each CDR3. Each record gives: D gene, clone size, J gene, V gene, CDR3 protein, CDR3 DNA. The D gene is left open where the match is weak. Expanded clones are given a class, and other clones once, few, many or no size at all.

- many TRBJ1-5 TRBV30 CAWSVNSNQPQHF TGTGCCTGGAGTGTGAATAGCAATCAGCCCCAGCATTTT
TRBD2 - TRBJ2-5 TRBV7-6 CASSLERGTQETQYF TGTGCCAGCAGCTTAGAGCGGGGAACTCAAGAGACCCAGTACTTC
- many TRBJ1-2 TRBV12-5 CASGLGRPGWGYTF TGTGCTAGTGGTTTGGGCCGTCCGGGTTGGGGCTACACCTTC
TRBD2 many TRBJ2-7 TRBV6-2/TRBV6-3 CASSYFGTSGINEQYF TGTGCCAGCAGTTACTTTGGGACTAGCGGGATTAACGAGCAGTACTTC
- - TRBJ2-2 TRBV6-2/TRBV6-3 CASSSPDSRALFF TGTGCCAGCAGTTCCCCCGACTCGCGTGCGCTGTTTTTT
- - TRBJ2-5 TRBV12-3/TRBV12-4 CASSLLGIQETQYF TGTGCCAGCAGTTTACTGGGTATCCAAGAGACCCAGTACTTC
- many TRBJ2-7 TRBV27 CASSFRQANLFYEQYF TGTGCCAGCAGTTTCCGGCAGGCCAATCTATTCTACGAGCAGTACTTC
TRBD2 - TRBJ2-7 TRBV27 CASSLGTNSGLAVYEQYF TGTGCCAGCAGTCTGGGGACAAACTCGGGACTAGCAGTCTACGAGCAGTACTTC
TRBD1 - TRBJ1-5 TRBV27 CASSLFVGTGIGASNQPQHF TGTGCCAGCAGTTTATTCGTCGGGACAGGGATCGGGGCGAGCAATCAGCCCCAGCATTTT
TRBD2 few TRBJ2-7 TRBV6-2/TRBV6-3 CASSPRLAGSSYEQYF TGTGCCAGCAGCCCCCGACTAGCGGGGAGCTCCTACGAGCAGTACTTC
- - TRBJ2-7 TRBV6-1 CASSDVDRYYEQYF TGTGCCAGCAGTGACGTAGACAGATACTACGAGCAGTACTTC
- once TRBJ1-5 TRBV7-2 CASSLAPRGYLQPQHF TGTGCCAGCAGCTTAGCGCCACGGGGGTATCTACAGCCCCAGCATTTT
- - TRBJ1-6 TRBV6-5 CASSYWGTGNSPLHF TGTGCCAGCAGTTACTGGGGGACGGGGAATTCACCCCTCCACTTT
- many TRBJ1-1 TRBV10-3 CAISELEGNTEAFF TGTGCCATCAGTGAGTTGGAAGGGAACACTGAAGCTTTCTTT
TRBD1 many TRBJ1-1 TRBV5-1 CASSLAPDRGNTEAFF TGCGCCAGCAGCTTGGCCCCGGACAGGGGGAACACTGAAGCTTTCTTT
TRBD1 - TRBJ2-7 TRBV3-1 CASSQVSGTGFGEQYF TGTGCCAGCAGCCAAGTCTCCGGGACAGGGTTCGGCGAGCAGTACTTC
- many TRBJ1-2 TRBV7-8 CASSLAHSYGYTF TGTGCCAGCAGCTTAGCGCACAGCTATGGCTACACCTTC
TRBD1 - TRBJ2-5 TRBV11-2 CASSPGQGPETQYF TGTGCCAGCAGCCCAGGACAGGGACCAGAGACCCAGTACTTC
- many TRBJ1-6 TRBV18 CASGRGYDSPLHF TGTGCCAGTGGTAGGGGCTACGATTCACCCCTCCACTTT
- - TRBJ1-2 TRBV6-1 CASSEGRVYGYTF TGTGCCAGCAGTGAAGGGAGGGTCTATGGCTACACCTTC
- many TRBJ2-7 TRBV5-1 CASSLGDMSYEQYF TGCGCCAGCAGCTTAGGAGACATGTCCTACGAGCAGTACTTC
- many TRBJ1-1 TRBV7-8 CASSFNPVTGAFF TGTGCCAGCAGCTTCAACCCGGTTACCGGCGCTTTCTTT
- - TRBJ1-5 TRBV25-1 CASSEGESSNQPQHF TGTGCCAGCAGTGAAGGGGAGAGTAGCAATCAGCCCCAGCATTTT
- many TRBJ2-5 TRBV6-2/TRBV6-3 CASSYLTSGREETQYF TGTGCCAGCAGTTATCTTACGAGTGGCCGGGAGGAGACCCAGTACTTC
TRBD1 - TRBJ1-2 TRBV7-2 CASSTRQGGNYGYTF TGTGCCAGCAGCACCAGACAGGGGGGAAACTATGGCTACACCTTC
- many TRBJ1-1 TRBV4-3 CASSQAFSLGAFF TGCGCCAGCAGCCAGGCCTTCAGTCTTGGGGCTTTCTTT
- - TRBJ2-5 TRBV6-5 CASSLDHSETQYF TGTGCCAGCAGTTTGGACCATTCTGAGACCCAGTACTTC